This TCR beta chain was documented in a study of cytomegalovirus exposure and HLA in healthy donors. Study-wide findings and caveats: Altogether, 160 or so TCR beta chains were recorded as cytomegalovirus-associated. First-cohort TCR clusters tended to co-occur in the 130 or so validation repertoires, a later analysis found.

TCRdb's table, derived via immunoSEQ multiplex PCR, lists solely in-frame clones and lacks some. Counted here are under 300,000 clones, approximately 83% occurring once; the ten biggest clones make up around 1.2%. Turning to this clone: Its specificity is unknown.

Sequenced input: PBMCs. The clonotype originates from a woman in her 30s in good health and CMV-seropositive.

The CDR3 nucleotides are TGTGCCAGCAGTTTCCTTGGACAGAGCACCGGGGAGCTGTTTTTT. This translates into CASSFLGQSTGELFF. The V gene is TRBV6-1, the J gene TRBJ2-2; tentatively, D is TRBD1 (6 bases). Germline CDR1 and CDR2: MNHNS and SASEGT. This CDR3 is 15 amino acids long. The V and J ends lost 5 bases and 4 bases respectively, with 14 bases between them.